What follows is one T cell receptor (beta chain) and its context. The source of the sample is a study of blood T cell repertoires in COVID-19. Study-level background: Sample material is recorded as cDNA or gDNA derived from T cells, B-cell-depleted T cells, or PBMCs.

The authors' processing: Using reference gene primer amplification, nucleated cell counts were estimated. Clones were sequenced by immunoSEQ multiplex PCR, and TCRdb holds only the in-frame ones, with some missing. The V and J calls and clone size are taken from that table; D and trimming were inferred from the DNA. This table has some 250,000 clones, around 89% appearing once. Recruitment covered roughly 22 US areas and drew participants whose ages spanned about 18 to 95 years. Cohorts were assigned according to the clinical history that participants reported. This clonotype was obtained from a man between 35 and 55 years old who had recovered from COVID-19. The sample comprised PBMCs or T cells enriched from blood (not recorded which).

CDR3 sequence (DNA): TGTGCCAGCAGCGTATGGGACAGGGGGAATGAAAAACTGTTTTTT. Translating gives CASSVWDRGNEKLFF. This chain uses TRBV9 with TRBJ1-4; TRBD1 aligns across 11 bases. This CDR3 is built from 15 residues. Germline V lookup: CDR1 SGDLS, CDR2 YYNGEE. J gave up 5 bases and V 1 base, and 1 base lay outside the gene matches. Combining the CDR3 with reference TRBV9 and TRBJ1-4 gives the whole variable domain DSGVTQTPKHLITATGQRVTLRCSPRSGDLSVYWYQQSLDQGLQFLIQYYNGEERAKGNILERFSAQQFPDLHSELNLSSLELGDSALYFCASSVWDRGNEKLFFGSGTQLSVL.